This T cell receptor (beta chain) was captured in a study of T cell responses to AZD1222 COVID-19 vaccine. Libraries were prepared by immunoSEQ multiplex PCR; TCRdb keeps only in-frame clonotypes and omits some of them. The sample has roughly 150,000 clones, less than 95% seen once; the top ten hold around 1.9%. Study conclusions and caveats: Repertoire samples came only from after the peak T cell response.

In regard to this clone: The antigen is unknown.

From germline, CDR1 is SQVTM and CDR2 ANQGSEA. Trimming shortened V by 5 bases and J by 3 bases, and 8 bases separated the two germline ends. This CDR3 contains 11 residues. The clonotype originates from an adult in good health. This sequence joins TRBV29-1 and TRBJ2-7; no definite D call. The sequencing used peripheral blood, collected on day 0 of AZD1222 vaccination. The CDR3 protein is CSVSRYYEQYF. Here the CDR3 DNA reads TGCAGCGTTTCAAGATACTACGAGCAGTACTTC.